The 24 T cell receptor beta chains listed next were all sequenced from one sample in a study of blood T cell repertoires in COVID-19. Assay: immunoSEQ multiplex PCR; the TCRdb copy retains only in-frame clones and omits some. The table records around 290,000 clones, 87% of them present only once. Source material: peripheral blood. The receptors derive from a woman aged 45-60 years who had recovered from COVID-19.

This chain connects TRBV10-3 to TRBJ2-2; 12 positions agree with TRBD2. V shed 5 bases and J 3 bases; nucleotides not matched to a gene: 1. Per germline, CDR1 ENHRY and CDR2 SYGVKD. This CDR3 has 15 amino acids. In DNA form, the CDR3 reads TGTGCCATCAGTTGGACTAGCGGGGACACCGGGGAGCTGTTTTTT. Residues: CAISWTSGDTGELFF.

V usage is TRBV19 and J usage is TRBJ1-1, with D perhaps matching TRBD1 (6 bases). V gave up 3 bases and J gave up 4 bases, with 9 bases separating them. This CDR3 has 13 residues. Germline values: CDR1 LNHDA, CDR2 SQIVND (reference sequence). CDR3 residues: CASSIIGGTEAFF. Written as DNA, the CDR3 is TGTGCCAGTAGTATTATAGGGGGCACTGAAGCTTTCTTT.

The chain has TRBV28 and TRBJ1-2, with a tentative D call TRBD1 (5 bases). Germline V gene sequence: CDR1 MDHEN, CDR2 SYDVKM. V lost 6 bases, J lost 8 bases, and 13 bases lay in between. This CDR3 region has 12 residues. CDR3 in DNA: TGTGCCAGCAGAGGGTCAGGGAGGGGCTACACCTTC. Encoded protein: CASRGSGRGYTF.

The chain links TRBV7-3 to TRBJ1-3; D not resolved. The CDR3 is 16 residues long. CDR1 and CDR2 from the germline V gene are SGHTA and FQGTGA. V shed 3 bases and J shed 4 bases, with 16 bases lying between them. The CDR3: CASSLGPIDAGNTIYF. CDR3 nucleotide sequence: TGTGCCAGCAGCTTGGGCCCGATAGACGCCGGAAACACCATATATTTT. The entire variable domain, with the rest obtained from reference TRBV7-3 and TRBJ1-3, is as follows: GAGVSQTPSNKVTEKGKYVELRCDPISGHTALYWYRQSLGQGPEFLIYFQGTGAADDSGLPNDRFFAVRPEGSVSTLKIQRTERGDSAVYLCASSLGPIDAGNTIYFGEGSWLTVV.

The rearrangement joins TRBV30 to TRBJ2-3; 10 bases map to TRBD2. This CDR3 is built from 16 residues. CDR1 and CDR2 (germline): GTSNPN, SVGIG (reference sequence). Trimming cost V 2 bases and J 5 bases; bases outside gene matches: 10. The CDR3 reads CAWSRGLAGVGDTQYF. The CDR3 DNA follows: TGTGCCTGGAGTCGGGGTCTAGCGGGAGTTGGAGATACGCAGTATTTT. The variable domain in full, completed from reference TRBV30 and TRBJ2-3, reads SQTIHQWPATLVQPVGSPLSLECTVEGTSNPNLYWYRQAAGRGLQLLFYSVGIGQISSEVPQNLSASRPQDRQFILSSKKLLLSDSGFYLCAWSRGLAGVGDTQYFGPGTRLTVL.

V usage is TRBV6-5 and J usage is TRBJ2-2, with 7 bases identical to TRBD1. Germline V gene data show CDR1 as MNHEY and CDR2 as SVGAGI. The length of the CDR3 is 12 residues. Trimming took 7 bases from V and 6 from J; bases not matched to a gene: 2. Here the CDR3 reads CASTRGPGELFF. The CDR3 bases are TGTGCCAGCACGAGGGGGCCCGGGGAGCTGTTTTTT.

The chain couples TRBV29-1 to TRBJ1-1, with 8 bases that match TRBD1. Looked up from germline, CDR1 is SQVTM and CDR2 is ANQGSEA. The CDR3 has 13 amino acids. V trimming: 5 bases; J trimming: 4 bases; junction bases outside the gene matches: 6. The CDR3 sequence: CSVSQGGSTEAFF. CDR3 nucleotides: TGCAGCGTTTCACAGGGGGGGTCCACTGAAGCTTTCTTT.

CDR3 sequence (DNA): TGTGCCAGCAGCTTGGGGCAGAAAAAGAACTATGGCTACACCTTC. Translation gives CASSLGQKKNYGYTF. V is TRBV5-4 and J is TRBJ1-2; D is unclear. The CDR3 runs to 15 residues. The V end lost 0 bases, the J end lost 2 bases, and 11 bases lay between the germline ends. CDR1 and CDR2 from the germline V gene are SGHNT and YYREEE (reference sequence).

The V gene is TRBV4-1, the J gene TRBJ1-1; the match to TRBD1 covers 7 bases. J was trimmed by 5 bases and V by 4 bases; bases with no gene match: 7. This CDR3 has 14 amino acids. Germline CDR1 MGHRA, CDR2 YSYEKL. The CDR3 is CASSPQGVGTEAFF. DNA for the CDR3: TGCGCCAGCAGCCCCCAGGGGGTAGGAACTGAAGCTTTCTTT.

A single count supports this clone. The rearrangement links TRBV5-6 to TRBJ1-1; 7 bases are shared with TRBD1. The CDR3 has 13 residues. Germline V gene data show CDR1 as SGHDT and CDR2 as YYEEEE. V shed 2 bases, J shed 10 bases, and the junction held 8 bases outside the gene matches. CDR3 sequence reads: CASSLDRAGGAFF. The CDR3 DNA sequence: TGTGCCAGCAGCTTAGACAGGGCCGGCGGAGCTTTCTTT.

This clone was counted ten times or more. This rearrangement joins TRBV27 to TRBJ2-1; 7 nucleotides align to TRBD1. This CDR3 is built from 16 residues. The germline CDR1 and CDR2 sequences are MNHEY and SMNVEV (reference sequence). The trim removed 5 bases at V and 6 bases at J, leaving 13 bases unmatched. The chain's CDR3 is CASSLGETGFLNEQFF. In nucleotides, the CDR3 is TGTGCCAGCAGTCTGGGCGAGACAGGGTTTCTCAATGAGCAGTTCTTC.

CDR3: CASSEMTGISNQPQHF. CDR3 nucleotides: TGTGCCAGCAGCGAAATGACAGGGATAAGCAATCAGCCCCAGCATTTT. The chain couples TRBV27 to TRBJ1-5, with 7 bases lining up with TRBD1. Trimming removed 6 bases from V and 1 base from J; junction bases left unmatched: 9. The CDR3 has 16 residues. CDR1 MNHEY and CDR2 SMNVEV come from the germline V gene (reference sequence).

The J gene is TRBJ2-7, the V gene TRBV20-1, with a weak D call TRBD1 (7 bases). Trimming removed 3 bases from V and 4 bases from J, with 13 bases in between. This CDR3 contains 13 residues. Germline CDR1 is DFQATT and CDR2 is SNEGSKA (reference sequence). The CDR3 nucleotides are TGCAGTGCTAGTAAACAGGGGAGGTACGAGCAGTACTTC. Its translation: CSASKQGRYEQYF.

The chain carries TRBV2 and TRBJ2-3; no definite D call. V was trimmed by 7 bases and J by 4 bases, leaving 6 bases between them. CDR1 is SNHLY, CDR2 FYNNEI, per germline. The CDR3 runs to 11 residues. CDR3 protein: CASTISDTQYF. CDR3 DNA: TGTGCCAGCACTATCTCAGATACGCAGTATTTT.

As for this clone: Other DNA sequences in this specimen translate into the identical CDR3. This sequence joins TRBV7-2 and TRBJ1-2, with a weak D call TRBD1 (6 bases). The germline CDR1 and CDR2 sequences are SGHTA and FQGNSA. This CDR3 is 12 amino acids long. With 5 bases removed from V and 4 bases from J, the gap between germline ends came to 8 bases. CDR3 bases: TGTGCCAGCAGCCTGGACAGCTATGGCTACACCTTC. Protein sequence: CASSLDSYGYTF. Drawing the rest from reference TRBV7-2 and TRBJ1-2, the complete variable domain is GAGVSQSPSNKVTEKGKDVELRCDPISGHTALYWYRQSLGQGLEFLIYFQGNSAPDKSGLPSDRFSAERTGGSVSTLTIQRTQQEDSAVYLCASSLDSYGYTFGSGTRLTVV.

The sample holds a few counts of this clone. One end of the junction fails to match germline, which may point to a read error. The CDR3 protein is CASSLARDSHEQYF. CDR3 DNA: TGTGCCAGCAGCTTAGCAAGGGACTCCCACGAGCAGTACTTC. V gene TRBV11-3 combines with J gene TRBJ2-7, with a tentative D call TRBD2 (6 bases). This CDR3 comprises 14 residues. CDR1 SGHNT and CDR2 YENEEA come from the germline V gene. The entire variable domain, with the rest obtained from reference TRBV11-3 and TRBJ2-7, is as follows: EAGVVQSPRYKIIEKKQPVAFWCNPISGHNTLYWYLQNLGQGPELLIRYENEEAVDDSQLPKDRFSAERLKGVDSTLKIQPAELGDSAVYLCASSLARDSHEQYFGPGTRLTVT.

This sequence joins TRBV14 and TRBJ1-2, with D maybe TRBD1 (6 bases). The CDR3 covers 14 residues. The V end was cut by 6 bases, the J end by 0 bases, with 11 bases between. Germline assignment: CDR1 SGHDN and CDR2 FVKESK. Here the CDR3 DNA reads TGTGCCAGCAGACACGGACAGTCTAACTATGGCTACACCTTC. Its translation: CASRHGQSNYGYTF.

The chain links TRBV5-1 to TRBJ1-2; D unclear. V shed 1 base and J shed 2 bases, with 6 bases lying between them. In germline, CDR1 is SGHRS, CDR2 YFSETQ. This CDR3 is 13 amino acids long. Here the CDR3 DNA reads TGCGCCAGCAGCTTGAACAGAAACTATGGCTACACCTTC. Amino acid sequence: CASSLNRNYGYTF.

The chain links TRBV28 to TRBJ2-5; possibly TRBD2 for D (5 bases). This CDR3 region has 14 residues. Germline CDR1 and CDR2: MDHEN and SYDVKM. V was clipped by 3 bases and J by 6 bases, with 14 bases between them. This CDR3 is CASSFDGRGKTQYF. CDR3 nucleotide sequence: TGTGCCAGCAGTTTCGACGGCCGGGGAAAGACCCAGTACTTC.

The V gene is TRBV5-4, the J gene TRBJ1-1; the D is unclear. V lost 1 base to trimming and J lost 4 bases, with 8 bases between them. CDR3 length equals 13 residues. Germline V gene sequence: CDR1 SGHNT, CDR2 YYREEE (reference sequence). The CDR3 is CASSLTGSTEAFF. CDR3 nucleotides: TGTGCCAGCAGCTTGACGGGGAGCACTGAAGCTTTCTTT.

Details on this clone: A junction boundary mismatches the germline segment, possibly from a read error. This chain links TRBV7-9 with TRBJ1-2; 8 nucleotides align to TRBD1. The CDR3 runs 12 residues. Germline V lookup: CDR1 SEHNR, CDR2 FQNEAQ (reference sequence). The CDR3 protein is CASSRTGGVWGF. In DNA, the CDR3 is TGTGCCAGCAGCCGAACAGGGGGAGTGTGGGGCTTC.

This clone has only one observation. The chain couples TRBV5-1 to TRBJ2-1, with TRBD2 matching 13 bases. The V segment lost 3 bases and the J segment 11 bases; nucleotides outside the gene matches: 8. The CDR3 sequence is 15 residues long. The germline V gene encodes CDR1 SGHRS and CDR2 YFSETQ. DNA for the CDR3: TGCGCCAGCAGCTCCATAACTAGCGGGGGGGCCAAGCAGTTCTTC. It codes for CASSSITSGGAKQFF. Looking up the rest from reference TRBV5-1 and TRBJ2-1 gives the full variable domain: KAGVTQTPRYLIKTRGQQVTLSCSPISGHRSVSWYQQTPGQGLQFLFEYFSETQRNKGNFPGRFSGRQFSNSRSEMNVSTLELGDSALYLCASSSITSGGAKQFFGPGTRLTVL.

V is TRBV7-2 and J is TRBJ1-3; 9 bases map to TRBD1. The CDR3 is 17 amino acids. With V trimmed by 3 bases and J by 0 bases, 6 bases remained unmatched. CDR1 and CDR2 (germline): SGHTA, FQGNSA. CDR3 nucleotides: TGTGCCAGCAGCTTCGCAGGGACAGGGAGCTCTGGAAACACCATATATTTT. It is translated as CASSFAGTGSSGNTIYF.

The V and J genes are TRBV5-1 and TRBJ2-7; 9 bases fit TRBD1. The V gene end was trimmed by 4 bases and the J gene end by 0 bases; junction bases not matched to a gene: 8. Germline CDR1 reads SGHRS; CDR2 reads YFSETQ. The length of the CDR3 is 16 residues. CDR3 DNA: TGCGCCAGCAGCCCGCTAACGGGACAGGGCTCCTACGAGCAGTACTTC. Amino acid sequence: CASSPLTGQGSYEQYF.